A single sample is the source of the 12 T cell receptor beta chains below, sequenced in a study of CXCR3-negative and CXCR3-positive naive CD8 T cells. The study's findings and limits: TRB CDR3s were more hydrophobic in CXCR3-positive than in CXCR3-negative naive cells.

The libraries of TRB cDNA were prepared using 5' RACE with UMI labels. For each CDR3 protein, TCRdb gives one entry from its re-call of the 5' RACE reads, without DNA. The sample table sets out approximately 98,000 distinct CDR3 sequences. These receptors lack a known antigen. The sequencing sample was made of naive CXCR3+ CD8+ T cells from blood. The subset was: CD45RO-CCR7+CD27+CD95- naive CD8+ T cells expressing CXCR3 (TNR3+). The origin of the receptors is a human donor in good health. Some clones in this sample may be carry-over from other donors' samples.

The chain employs TRBV5-1 and TRBJ2-1; the D call from TCRdb, TRBD1, cannot be confirmed without DNA. The germline V gene has CDR1 SGHRS and CDR2 YFSETQ. There are 17 residues in the CDR3. The CDR3 reads CASSPHDRASSYNEQFF.

The rearrangement uses TRBV5-1 and TRBJ2-4; TCRdb's D call of TRBD2 is untestable without DNA. The CDR3 has 17 residues. CDR1 SGHRS and CDR2 YFSETQ come from the germline V gene. CDR3: CASSLEAGRDTKNIQYF.

V is TRBV29-1 and J is TRBJ2-2. Germline V gives CDR1 SQVTM, CDR2 ANQGSEA. There are 12 residues in the CDR3. CDR3 region: CSVTWGSGELFF.

The chain carries TRBV19 and TRBJ2-7. The CDR3 extends over 14 amino acids. The germline V gene has CDR1 LNHDA and CDR2 SQIVND (reference sequence). Here the CDR3 reads CASSYLGKPYEQYF.

This chain links TRBV7-3 with TRBJ2-5; absent DNA, TCRdb's TRBD1 call cannot be checked. This CDR3 is built from 15 residues. CDR1 is SGHTA and CDR2 is FQGTGA in the germline V gene. Here the CDR3 reads CASSRLGTSGETQYF.

The chain is built from TRBV27 and TRBJ2-1; without DNA, the TCRdb call of TRBD2 cannot be checked. Germline V gene lookup returns CDR1 MNHEY and CDR2 SMNVEV (reference sequence). The CDR3 extends over 15 amino acids. The chain's CDR3 is CASSLSIGTYNEQFF.

The chain carries TRBV29-1 and TRBJ1-2. This CDR3 region has 11 residues. Germline values: CDR1 SQVTM, CDR2 ANQGSEA. Here the CDR3 reads CSVENSYGYTF.

V is TRBV29-1 and J is TRBJ1-2. Germline V lookup: CDR1 SQVTM, CDR2 ANQGSEA. The CDR3 sequence is 13 residues long. CDR3 sequence: CSVERQAYYGYTF. Full variable domain (outside the CDR3, taken from reference TRBV29-1 and TRBJ1-2): SAVISQKPSRDICQRGTSLTIQCQVDSQVTMMFWYRQQPGQSLTLIATANQGSEATYESGFVIDKFPISRPNLTFSTLTVSNMSPEDSSIYLCSVERQAYYGYTFGSGTRLTVV.

The chain links TRBV5-1 to TRBJ2-7; no DNA is available, so the TRBD2 call from TCRdb remains unchecked. Germline V gives CDR1 SGHRS, CDR2 YFSETQ. The CDR3 runs to 15 residues. CDR3 sequence: CASSIGGTSGYEQYF.

The V call is TRBV27, the J call TRBJ1-3; absent DNA, TCRdb's TRBD1 call cannot be checked. There are 15 residues in the CDR3. Germline-derived CDR1 and CDR2 are MNHEY and SMNVEV (reference sequence). CDR3: CASSSQGYSGNTIYF.

The V call is TRBV12-3 or TRBV12-4, the J call TRBJ2-5; TCRdb's D call of TRBD1 is untestable without DNA. The CDR3 has 14 residues. The CDR3 spells CASTPDRYQETQYF.

The CDR3: CASSEGASGTDTQYF. The gene calls are TRBV6-4 and TRBJ2-3; TCRdb indicates TRBD2, and absent DNA this call remains unverified. The CDR3 is 15 residues long. Germline-derived CDR1 and CDR2 are MRHNA and SNTAGT.